The present entry profiles one TCR beta chain with its context. This specimen comes from a study of response to subunit inactivated influenza vaccine. The V segment lost 3 bases and the J segment 3 bases; nucleotides outside the gene matches: 10. The length of the CDR3 is 16 residues. CDR1 SGHRS and CDR2 YFSETQ come from the germline V gene. A single record per CDR3 protein comes from TCRdb applying MiXCR to the RT-PCR reads. The data show about 570,000 distinct CDR3 sequences, with approximately 10% seen just once and approximately 9.9% held by the top ten. The same data also contributed to another study, on T cells expressing NK-cell markers. Per that paper: UMI-tagged 5'RACE template switching yielded the TCR beta cDNA. Seropositivity for HCMV was found in seven of the eight sequenced donors, with one seronegative. An anti-gamma-delta TCR antibody restricted sorting to alpha-beta TCR T cells in several experiments. Several donors likewise had their CD3+CD56-NKG2C+ fraction led by these clonotypes.

The receptor comes from a man over 45 who received an inactivated influenza vaccine. This specimen was PBMCs from blood, taken on the day of vaccination. V usage is TRBV5-1 and J usage is TRBJ2-7; 9 bases map to TRBD2. Written as DNA, the CDR3 is TGCGCCAGCAGCTCCCGAGGGAGTAGCGGGAGCTACGAGCAGTACTTC. Encoded protein: CASSSRGSSGSYEQYF.